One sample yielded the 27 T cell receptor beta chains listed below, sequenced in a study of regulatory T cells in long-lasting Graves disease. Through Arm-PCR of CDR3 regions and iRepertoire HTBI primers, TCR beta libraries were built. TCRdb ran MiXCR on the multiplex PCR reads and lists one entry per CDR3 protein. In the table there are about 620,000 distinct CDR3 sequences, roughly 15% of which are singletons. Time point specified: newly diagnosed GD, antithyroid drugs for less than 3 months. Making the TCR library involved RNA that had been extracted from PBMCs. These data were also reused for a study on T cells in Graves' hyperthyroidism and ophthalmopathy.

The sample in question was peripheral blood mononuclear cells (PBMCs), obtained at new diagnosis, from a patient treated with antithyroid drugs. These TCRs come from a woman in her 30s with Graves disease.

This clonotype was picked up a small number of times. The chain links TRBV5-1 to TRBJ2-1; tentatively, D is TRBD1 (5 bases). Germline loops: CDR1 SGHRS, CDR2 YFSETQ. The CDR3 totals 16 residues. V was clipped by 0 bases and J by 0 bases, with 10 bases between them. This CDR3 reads CASSLGQLSSYNEQFF. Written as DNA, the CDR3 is TGCGCCAGCAGCTTGGGACAGCTAAGCTCCTACAATGAGCAGTTCTTC. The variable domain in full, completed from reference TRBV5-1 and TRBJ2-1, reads KAGVTQTPRYLIKTRGQQVTLSCSPISGHRSVSWYQQTPGQGLQFLFEYFSETQRNKGNFPGRFSGRQFSNSRSEMNVSTLELGDSALYLCASSLGQLSSYNEQFFGPGTRLTVL.

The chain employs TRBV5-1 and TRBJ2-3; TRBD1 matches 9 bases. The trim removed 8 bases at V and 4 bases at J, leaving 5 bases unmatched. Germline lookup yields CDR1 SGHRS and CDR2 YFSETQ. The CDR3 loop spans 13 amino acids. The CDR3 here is CASRDRVADTQYF. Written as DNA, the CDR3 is TGCGCCAGTCGGGACAGGGTGGCAGATACGCAGTATTTT.

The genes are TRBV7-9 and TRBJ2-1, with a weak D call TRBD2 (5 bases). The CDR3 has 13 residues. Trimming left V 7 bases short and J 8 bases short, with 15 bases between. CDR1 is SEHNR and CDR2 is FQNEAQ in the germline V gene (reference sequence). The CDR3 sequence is CASTITPSYEQFF. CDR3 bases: TGTGCCAGCACCATCACTCCTAGCTATGAGCAGTTCTTC.

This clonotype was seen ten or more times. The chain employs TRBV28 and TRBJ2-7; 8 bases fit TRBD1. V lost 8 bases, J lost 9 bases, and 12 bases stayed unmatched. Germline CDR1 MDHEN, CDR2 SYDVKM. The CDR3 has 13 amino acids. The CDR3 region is CASATGDLNGQYF. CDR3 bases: TGTGCCAGCGCGACAGGGGACCTCAACGGGCAGTACTTC.

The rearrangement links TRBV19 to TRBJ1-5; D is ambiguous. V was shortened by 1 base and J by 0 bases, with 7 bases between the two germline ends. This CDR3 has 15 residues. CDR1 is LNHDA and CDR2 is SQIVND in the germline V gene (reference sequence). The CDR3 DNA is TGTGCCAGTAGTATAGCTGGGATTAGCAATCAGCCCCAGCATTTT. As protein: CASSIAGISNQPQHF.

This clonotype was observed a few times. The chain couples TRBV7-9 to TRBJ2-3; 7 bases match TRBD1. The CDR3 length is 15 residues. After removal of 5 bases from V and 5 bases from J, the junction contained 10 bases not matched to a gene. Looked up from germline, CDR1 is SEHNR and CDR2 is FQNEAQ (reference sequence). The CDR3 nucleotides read TGTGCCAGCAGCCGGACAGGAGGCTTTGGAGATACGCAGTATTTT. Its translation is CASSRTGGFGDTQYF.

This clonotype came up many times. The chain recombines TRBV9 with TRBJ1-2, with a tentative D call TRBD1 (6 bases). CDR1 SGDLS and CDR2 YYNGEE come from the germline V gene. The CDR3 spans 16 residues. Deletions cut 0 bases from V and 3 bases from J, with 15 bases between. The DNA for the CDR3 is TGTGCCAGCAGCGTAGAGGACAGCGGGAGTTACTATGGCTACACCTTC. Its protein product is CASSVEDSGSYYGYTF. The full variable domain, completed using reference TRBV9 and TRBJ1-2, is DSGVTQTPKHLITATGQRVTLRCSPRSGDLSVYWYQQSLDQGLQFLIQYYNGEERAKGNILERFSAQQFPDLHSELNLSSLELGDSALYFCASSVEDSGSYYGYTFGSGTRLTVV.

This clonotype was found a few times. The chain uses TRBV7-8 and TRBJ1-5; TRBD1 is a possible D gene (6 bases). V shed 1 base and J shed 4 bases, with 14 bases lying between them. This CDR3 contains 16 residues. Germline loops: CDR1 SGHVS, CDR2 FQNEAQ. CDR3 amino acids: CASSLGTVYPNQPQHF. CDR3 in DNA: TGTGCCAGCAGCTTAGGGACAGTTTATCCGAATCAGCCCCAGCATTTT.

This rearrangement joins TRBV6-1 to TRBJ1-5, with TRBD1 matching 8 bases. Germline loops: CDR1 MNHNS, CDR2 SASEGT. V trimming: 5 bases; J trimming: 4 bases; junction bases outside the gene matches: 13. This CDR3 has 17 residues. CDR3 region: CASSPTGVGFRNQPQHF. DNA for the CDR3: TGTGCCAGCAGTCCGACAGGGGTCGGGTTTAGGAATCAGCCCCAGCATTTT.

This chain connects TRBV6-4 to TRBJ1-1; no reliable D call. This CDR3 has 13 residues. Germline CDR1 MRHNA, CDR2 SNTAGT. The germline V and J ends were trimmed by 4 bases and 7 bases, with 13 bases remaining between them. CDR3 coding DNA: TGTGCCAGCAGTGGAAACATCCACGGTGAAGCTTTCTTT. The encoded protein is CASSGNIHGEAFF.

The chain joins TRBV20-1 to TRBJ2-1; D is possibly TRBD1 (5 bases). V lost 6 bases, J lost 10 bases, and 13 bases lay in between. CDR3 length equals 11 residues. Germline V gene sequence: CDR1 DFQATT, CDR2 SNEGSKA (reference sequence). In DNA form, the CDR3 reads TGCAGTGCGGTCAGGGATGGCGAGCAGTTCTTC. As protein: CSAVRDGEQFF.

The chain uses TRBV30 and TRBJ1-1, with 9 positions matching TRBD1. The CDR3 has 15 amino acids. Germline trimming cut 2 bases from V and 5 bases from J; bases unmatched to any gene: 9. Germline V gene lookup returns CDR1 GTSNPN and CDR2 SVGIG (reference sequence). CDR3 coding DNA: TGTGCCTGGAGTACCCGAGGACAGGGGATTACTGAAGCTTTCTTT. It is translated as CAWSTRGQGITEAFF.

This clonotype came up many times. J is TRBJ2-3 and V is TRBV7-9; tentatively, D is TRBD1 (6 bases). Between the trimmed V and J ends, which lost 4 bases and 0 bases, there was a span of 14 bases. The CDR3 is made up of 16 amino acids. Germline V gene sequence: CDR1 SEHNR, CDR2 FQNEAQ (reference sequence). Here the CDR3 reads CASSSPGQLSTDTQYF. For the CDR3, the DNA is TGTGCCAGCAGCTCGCCGGGACAACTAAGCACAGATACGCAGTATTTT.

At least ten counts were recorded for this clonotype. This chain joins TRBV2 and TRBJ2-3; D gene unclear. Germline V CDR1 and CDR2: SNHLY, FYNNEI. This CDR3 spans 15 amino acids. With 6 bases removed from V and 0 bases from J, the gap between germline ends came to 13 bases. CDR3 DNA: TGTGCCAGCAGCGATAGAAGTACCAGCACAGATACGCAGTATTTT. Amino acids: CASSDRSTSTDTQYF.

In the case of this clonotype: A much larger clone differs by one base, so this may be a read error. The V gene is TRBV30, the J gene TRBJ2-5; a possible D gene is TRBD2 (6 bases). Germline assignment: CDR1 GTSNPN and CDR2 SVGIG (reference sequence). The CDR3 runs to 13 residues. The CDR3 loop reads CAWSVAGSGTQHF. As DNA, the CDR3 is TGTGCCTGGAGTGTTGCGGGATCAGGGACCCAGCACTTC.

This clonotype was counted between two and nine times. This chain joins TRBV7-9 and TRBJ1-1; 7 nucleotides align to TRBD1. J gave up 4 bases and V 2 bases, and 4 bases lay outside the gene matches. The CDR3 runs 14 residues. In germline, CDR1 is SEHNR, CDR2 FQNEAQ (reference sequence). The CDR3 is CASSLFSGGTEAFF. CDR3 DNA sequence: TGTGCCAGCAGCTTATTTTCAGGGGGCACTGAAGCTTTCTTT.

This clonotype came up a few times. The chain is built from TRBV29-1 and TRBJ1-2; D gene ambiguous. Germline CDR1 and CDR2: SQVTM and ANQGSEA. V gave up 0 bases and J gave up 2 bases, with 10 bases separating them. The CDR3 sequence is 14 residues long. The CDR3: CSVEDFTGNYGYTF. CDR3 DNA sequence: TGCAGCGTTGAAGATTTCACCGGGAACTATGGCTACACCTTC.

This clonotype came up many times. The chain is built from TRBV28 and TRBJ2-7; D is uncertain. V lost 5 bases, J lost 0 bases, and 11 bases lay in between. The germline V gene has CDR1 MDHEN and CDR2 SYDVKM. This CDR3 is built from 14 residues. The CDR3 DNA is TGTGCCAGCAGTACCGACCTTAGCTCCTACGAGCAGTACTTC. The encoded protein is CASSTDLSSYEQYF.

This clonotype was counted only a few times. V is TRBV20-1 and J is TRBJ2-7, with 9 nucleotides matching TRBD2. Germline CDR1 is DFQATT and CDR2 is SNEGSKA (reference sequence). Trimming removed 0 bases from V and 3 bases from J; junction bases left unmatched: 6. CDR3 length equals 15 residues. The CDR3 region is CSARDHLAGCYEQYF. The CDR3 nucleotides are TGCAGTGCTAGAGATCACCTAGCGGGGTGCTACGAGCAGTACTTC.

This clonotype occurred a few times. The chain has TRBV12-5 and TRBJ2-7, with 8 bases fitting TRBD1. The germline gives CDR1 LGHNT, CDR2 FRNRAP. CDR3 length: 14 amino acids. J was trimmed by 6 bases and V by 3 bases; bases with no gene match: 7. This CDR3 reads CASGFSDRAREQYF. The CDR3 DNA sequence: TGTGCTAGTGGTTTCTCGGACAGGGCCCGCGAGCAGTACTTC.

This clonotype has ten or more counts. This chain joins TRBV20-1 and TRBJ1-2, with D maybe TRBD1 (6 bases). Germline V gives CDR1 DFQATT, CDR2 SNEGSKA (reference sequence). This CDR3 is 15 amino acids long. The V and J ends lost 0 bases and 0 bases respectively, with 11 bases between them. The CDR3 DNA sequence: TGCAGTGCTAGAGATGGAACAGGGTCTAACTATGGCTACACCTTC. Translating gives CSARDGTGSNYGYTF.

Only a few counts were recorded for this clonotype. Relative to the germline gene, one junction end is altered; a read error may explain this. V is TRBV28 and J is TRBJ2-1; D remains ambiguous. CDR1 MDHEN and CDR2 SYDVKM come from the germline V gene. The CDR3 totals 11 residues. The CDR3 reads CVSSSYNEQFF. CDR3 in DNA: TGTGTCAGCAGTTCCTACAATGAGCAGTTCTTC.

The DNA for the CDR3 is TGTGCCAGCAGCTCAATAAAGGGCCCCCGGGGGAGCATGGGGACGCAGTATTTT. It encodes CASSSIKGPRGSMGTQYF. The chain recombines TRBV11-2 with TRBJ2-3, with D possibly TRBD2 on 6 matching bases. Germline values: CDR1 SGHAT, CDR2 FQNNGV. There are 18 residues in the CDR3. V lost 4 bases and J lost 9, with 29 bases in between.

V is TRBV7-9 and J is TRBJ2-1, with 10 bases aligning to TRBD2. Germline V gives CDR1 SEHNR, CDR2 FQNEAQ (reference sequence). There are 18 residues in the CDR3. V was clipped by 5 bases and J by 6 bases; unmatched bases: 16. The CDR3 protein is CASSPRRRLAGGPNEQFF. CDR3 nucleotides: TGTGCCAGCAGCCCGAGACGGCGATTAGCGGGAGGTCCCAATGAGCAGTTCTTC.

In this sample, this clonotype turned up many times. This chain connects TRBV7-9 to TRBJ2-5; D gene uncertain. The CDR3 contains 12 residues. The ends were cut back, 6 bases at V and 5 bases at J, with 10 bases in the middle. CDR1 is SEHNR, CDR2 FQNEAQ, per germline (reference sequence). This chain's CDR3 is CASRIDSETQYF. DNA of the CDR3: TGTGCCAGCAGAATAGATTCGGAGACCCAGTACTTC.

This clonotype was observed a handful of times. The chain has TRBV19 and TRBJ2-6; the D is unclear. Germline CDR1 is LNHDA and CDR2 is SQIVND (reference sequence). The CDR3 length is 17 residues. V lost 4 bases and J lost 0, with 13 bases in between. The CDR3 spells CASSSDKAYSGANVLTF. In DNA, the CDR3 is TGTGCCAGTAGTAGCGACAAAGCCTACTCTGGGGCCAACGTCCTGACTTTC.

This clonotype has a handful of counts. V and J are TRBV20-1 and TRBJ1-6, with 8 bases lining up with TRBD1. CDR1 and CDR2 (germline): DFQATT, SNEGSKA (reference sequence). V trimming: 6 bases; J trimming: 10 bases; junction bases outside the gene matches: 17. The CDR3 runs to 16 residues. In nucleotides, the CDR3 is TGCAGTGCCGGGCCAGGGGGCAATGAATTTCGATCACCCCTCCACTTT. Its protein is CSAGPGGNEFRSPLHF.